The T cell receptor (beta chain) described here comes from a study of T cells after yellow fever vaccination. Whole-study findings and limits: Post-booster repertoires again held most primary-vaccination clones (roughly 95% CD4, about 90% CD8).

A 5'RACE template-switching step, the method used to make TCR cDNA, added a universal primer site and UMIs. TCRdb independently ran MiXCR on the 5' RACE reads; one entry per CDR3 protein. The sample contains some 240,000 distinct CDR3 sequences, approximately 5.2% of which appear only once. Germline CDR1 and CDR2: LNHDA and SQIVND (reference sequence). This CDR3 is 15 amino acids long. The J segment lost 5 bases and the V segment lost 2 bases, leaving 6 bases of the junction unmatched. With respect to this clonotype: Its antigen is not known.

Sequenced material: CD4+ T cells sorted from PBMCs, taken on the day of the yellow fever booster vaccination. The chain carries TRBV19 and TRBJ2-3; 8 bases fit TRBD1. The clonotype comes from a man aged 18 to 29 who received the YFV17D yellow fever vaccine. CDR3 protein: CASSISQGAGDTQYF. DNA of the CDR3: TGTGCCAGTAGTATATCCCAGGGGGCTGGAGATACGCAGTATTTT.